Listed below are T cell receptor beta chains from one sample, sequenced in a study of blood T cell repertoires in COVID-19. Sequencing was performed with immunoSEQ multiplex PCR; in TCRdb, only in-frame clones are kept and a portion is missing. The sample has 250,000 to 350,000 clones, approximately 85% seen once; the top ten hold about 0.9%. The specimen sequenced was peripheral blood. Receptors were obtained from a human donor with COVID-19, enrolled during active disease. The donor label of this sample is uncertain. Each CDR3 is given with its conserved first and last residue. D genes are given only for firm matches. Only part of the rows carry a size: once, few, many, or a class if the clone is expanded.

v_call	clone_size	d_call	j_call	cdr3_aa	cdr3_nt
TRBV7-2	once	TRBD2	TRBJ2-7	CASTDRGLAGVEQYF	TGTGCCAGCACCGATCGGGGACTAGCGGGAGTCGAGCAGTACTTC
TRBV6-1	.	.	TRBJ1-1	CASSEQGTEAFF	TGTGCCAGCAGTGAACAGGGGACTGAAGCTTTCTTT
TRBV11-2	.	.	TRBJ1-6	CASSLTGRTYNSPLHF	TGTGCCAGCAGCTTAACGGGGAGGACCTATAATTCACCCCTCCACTTT
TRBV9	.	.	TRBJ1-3	CASSPLVASGNTIYF	TGTGCCAGCAGCCCACTTGTCGCCTCTGGAAACACCATATATTTT
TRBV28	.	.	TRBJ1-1	CASSRDTVNTEAFF	TGTGCCAGCAGTAGGGACACTGTGAACACTGAAGCTTTCTTT
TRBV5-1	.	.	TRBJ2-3	CASSSEGTRGLDTQYF	TGCGCCAGCAGCTCGGAAGGGACAAGGGGTCTGGATACGCAGTATTTT
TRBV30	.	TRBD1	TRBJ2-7	CAWRLWGTGGYEQYF	TGTGCCTGGAGGTTGTGGGGGACAGGGGGTTACGAGCAGTACTTC
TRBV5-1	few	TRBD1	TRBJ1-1	CASSFGQGSTEAFF	TGCGCCAGCAGCTTCGGACAGGGGAGTACTGAAGCTTTCTTT
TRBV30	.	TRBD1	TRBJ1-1	CACSQTGANTEAFF	TGTGCCTGTTCTCAGACAGGGGCGAACACTGAAGCTTTCTTT
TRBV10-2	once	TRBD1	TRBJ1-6	CASSGQGAASPLHF	TGCGCCAGCAGTGGACAGGGGGCGGCTTCACCCCTCCACTTT
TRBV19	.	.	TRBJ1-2	CASSTLTGIYGYTF	TGTGCCAGTAGTACCTTGACAGGCATCTATGGCTACACCTTC
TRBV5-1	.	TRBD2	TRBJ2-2	CASSLRSGRNTGELFF	TGCGCCAGCAGCTTGAGAAGCGGGAGGAACACCGGGGAGCTGTTTTTT
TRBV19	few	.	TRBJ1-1	CASSIKGGERAFF	TGTGCCAGTAGTATCAAGGGAGGGGAGAGGGCTTTCTTT
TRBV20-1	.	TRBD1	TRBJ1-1	CSATGQAAFF	TGCAGTGCTACGGGACAGGCGGCTTTCTTT
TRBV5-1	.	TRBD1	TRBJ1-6	CASKPGQNNSPLHF	TGCGCCAGCAAACCGGGACAGAATAATTCACCCCTCCACTTT
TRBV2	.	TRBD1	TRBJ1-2	CASSVTDRGGYGYTF	TGTGCCAGCAGCGTAACTGACAGGGGGGGGTATGGCTACACCTTC
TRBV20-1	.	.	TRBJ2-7	CSASWGEGVGEQYF	TGCAGTGCTAGTTGGGGGGAGGGGGTCGGCGAGCAGTACTTC
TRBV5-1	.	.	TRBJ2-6	CASSLFGVTAGANVLTF	TGCGCCAGCAGCTTGTTCGGGGTTACTGCAGGGGCCAACGTCCTGACTTTC
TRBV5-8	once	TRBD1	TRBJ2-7	CASSRGTGGYEQYF	TGTGCCAGCAGCAGAGGGACAGGGGGCTACGAGCAGTACTTC
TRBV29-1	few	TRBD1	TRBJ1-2	CSVARTGLGYTF	TGCAGCGTAGCCCGGACAGGGTTAGGCTACACCTTC
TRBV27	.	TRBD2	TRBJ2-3	CASRTLAGGTDTQYF	TGTGCCAGCAGGACGCTAGCGGGAGGTACAGATACGCAGTATTTT
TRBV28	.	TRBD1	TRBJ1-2	CASIDRDGYTF	TGTGCCAGCATCGACAGGGATGGCTACACCTTC
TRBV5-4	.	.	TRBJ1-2	CASSFGQPNYGYTF	TGTGCCAGCAGCTTCGGACAGCCTAACTATGGCTACACCTTC
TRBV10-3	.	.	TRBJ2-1	CAISPGHGYNEQFF	TGTGCCATCAGTCCGGGACACGGTTACAATGAGCAGTTCTTC
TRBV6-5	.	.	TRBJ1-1	CASSYTLQGSAEAFF	TGTGCCAGCAGTTACACCCTTCAGGGGAGCGCTGAAGCTTTCTTT
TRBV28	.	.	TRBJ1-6	CASVPTGGSYNSPLHF	TGTGCCAGCGTTCCCACGGGAGGCTCCTATAATTCACCCCTCCACTTT
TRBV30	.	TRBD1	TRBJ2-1	CAWSPDRGSYNEQFF	TGTGCCTGGAGTCCTGACAGGGGTTCCTACAATGAGCAGTTCTTC
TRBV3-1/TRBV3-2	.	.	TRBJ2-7	CASTLLGGSYEQYF	TGTGCCAGTACCCTCCTCGGGGGTAGCTACGAGCAGTACTTC
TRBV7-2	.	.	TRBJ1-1	CASSFGGAVNTEAFF	TGTGCCAGCAGCTTTGGAGGGGCCGTAAACACTGAAGCTTTCTTT
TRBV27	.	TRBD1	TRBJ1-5	CASSLMGGQGQPQHF	TGTGCCAGCAGTTTAATGGGGGGACAGGGGCAGCCCCAGCATTTT
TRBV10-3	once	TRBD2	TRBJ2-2	CAISGLAGETGELFF	TGTGCCATCAGTGGACTAGCGGGAGAGACCGGGGAGCTGTTTTTT
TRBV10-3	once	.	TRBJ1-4	CAISESRQANEKLFF	TGTGCCATCAGTGAGTCGCGCCAGGCTAATGAAAAACTGTTTTTT
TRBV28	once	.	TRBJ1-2	CASSFAAGVYGYTF	TGTGCCAGCAGTTTCGCGGCAGGGGTGTATGGCTACACCTTC
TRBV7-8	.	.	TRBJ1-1	CASSTQGFTEAFF	TGTGCCAGCAGCACCCAGGGTTTTACTGAAGCTTTCTTT
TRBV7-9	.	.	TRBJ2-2	CASRRSERGLSGELFF	TGTGCCAGCAGACGATCCGAGAGAGGGTTGTCCGGGGAGCTGTTTTTT
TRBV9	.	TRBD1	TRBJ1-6	CASSLTDRGNSPLHF	TGTGCCAGCAGCCTAACGGACAGGGGGAATTCACCCCTCCACTTT
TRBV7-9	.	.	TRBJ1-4	CASSLGRENEKLFF	TGTGCCAGCAGCCTAGGCAGGGAAAATGAAAAACTGTTTTTT
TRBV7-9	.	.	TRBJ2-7	CASSLTPPGEQYF	TGTGCCAGCAGCTTAACACCCCCGGGGGAGCAGTACTTC
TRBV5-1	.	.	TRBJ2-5	CASSLSGGTETQYF	TGCGCCAGCAGCTTGTCTGGAGGGACCGAGACCCAGTACTTC
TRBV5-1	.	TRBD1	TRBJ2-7	CASSLGPGQGVNEQYF	TGCGCCAGCAGCCTGGGCCCGGGACAGGGGGTCAACGAGCAGTACTTC
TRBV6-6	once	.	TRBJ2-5	CASSYSTRGVQETQYF	TGTGCCAGCAGTTACTCGACCAGGGGGGTCCAAGAGACCCAGTACTTC